This entry lists 6 T cell receptor beta chains sequenced from one sample in a study of blood T cell repertoires in COVID-19. TCRdb's table, derived via immunoSEQ multiplex PCR, lists solely in-frame clones and lacks some. The table has some 69,000 clones, 79% seen once. The sequenced material came from peripheral blood. These receptors were obtained from a man between 60 and 75 years old with acute or convalescent COVID-19.

The J gene is TRBJ2-1, the V gene TRBV5-6, with a weak D call TRBD2 (6 bases). This CDR3 region has 17 residues. Germline-derived CDR1 and CDR2 are SGHDT and YYEEEE. V dropped 4 bases and J dropped 0 bases, with 17 bases sitting between them. DNA of the CDR3: TGTGCCAGCAGCGCGGAGGGTGAGGGGATCTCCTACAATGAGCAGTTCTTC. Translating gives CASSAEGEGISYNEQFF.

Here the CDR3 reads CASSFGTGRDYEQYF. The CDR3, as DNA: TGTGCCAGCAGCTTTGGGACAGGGAGGGACTACGAGCAGTACTTC. The J gene is TRBJ2-7, the V gene TRBV7-2, with 9 bases matching TRBD1. This CDR3 spans 15 amino acids. Germline-derived CDR1 and CDR2 are SGHTA and FQGNSA. The V segment lost 3 bases and the J segment 3 bases; nucleotides outside the gene matches: 6.

This clone is large (0.1 to 1%). An end of the junction does not agree with germline; a read error may underlie this. The chain carries TRBV7-7 and TRBJ2-1, with 7 positions matching TRBD1. The germline V gene has CDR1 SSHAT and CDR2 FNYEAQ (reference sequence). This CDR3 contains 15 residues. The CDR3 DNA sequence: TGTGCTAGCAGCGAGGGGGCCAGCTCCTACAATGAGCAGTTCTTC. Its protein product is CASSEGASSYNEQFF.

The chain links TRBV19 to TRBJ2-7; 8 nucleotides line up with TRBD2. This CDR3 is 12 amino acids long. Per germline, CDR1 LNHDA and CDR2 SQIVND (reference sequence). After removal of 6 bases from V and 2 bases from J, the junction contained 0 bases not matched to a gene. CDR3 coding DNA: TGTGCCAGTAGCGGGGGGGCCTACGAGCAGTACTTC. This translates into CASSGGAYEQYF. The whole variable domain, remainder taken from reference TRBV19 and TRBJ2-7, is DGGITQSPKYLFRKEGQNVTLSCEQNLNHDAMYWYRQDPGQGLRLIYYSQIVNDFQKGDIAEGYSVSREKKESFPLTVTSAQKNPTAFYLCASSGGAYEQYFGPGTRLTVT.

The chain carries TRBV2 and TRBJ1-5; 8 positions agree with TRBD1. From germline, CDR1 is SNHLY and CDR2 FYNNEI. With 6 bases clipped from V and 7 bases from J, the junction kept 8 bases outside the gene matches. The CDR3 is 14 amino acids. CDR3 residues: CASRAGGAGQPQHF. The CDR3 DNA reads as TGTGCCAGCAGGGCAGGGGGCGCCGGACAGCCCCAGCATTTT. Variable domain in full (rest from reference TRBV2 and TRBJ1-5): EPEVTQTPSHQVTQMGQEVILRCVPISNHLYFYWYRQILGQKVEFLVSFYNNEISEKSEIFDDQFSVERPDGSNFTLKIRSTKLEDSAMYFCASRAGGAGQPQHFGDGTRLSIL.

The rearrangement joins TRBV5-1 to TRBJ2-3, with 7 bases that match TRBD1. V lost 1 base, J lost 5 bases, and 7 bases stayed unmatched. CDR1 and CDR2 (germline): SGHRS, YFSETQ. The CDR3 is 15 residues long. The CDR3: CASSLQAGGIDTQYF. CDR3 nucleotide sequence: TGCGCCAGCAGCTTGCAGGCAGGGGGAATAGATACGCAGTATTTT.